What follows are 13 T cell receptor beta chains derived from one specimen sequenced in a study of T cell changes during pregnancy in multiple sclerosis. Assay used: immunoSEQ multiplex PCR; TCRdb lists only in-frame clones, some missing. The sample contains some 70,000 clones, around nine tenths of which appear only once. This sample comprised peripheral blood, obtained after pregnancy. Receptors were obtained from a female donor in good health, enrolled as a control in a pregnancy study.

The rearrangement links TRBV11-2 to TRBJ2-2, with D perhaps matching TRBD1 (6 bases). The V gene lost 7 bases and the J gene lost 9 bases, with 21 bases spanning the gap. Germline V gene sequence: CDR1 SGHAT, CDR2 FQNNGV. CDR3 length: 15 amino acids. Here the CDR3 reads CASIPHGQGNRELFF. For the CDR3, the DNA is TGTGCCAGCATCCCGCACGGGCAGGGGAACCGGGAGCTGTTTTTT. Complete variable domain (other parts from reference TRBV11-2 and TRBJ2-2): EAGVAQSPRYKIIEKRQSVAFWCNPISGHATLYWYQQILGQGPKLLIQFQNNGVVDDSQLPKDRFSAERLKGVDSTLKIQPAKLEDSAVYLCASIPHGQGNRELFFGEGSRLTVL.

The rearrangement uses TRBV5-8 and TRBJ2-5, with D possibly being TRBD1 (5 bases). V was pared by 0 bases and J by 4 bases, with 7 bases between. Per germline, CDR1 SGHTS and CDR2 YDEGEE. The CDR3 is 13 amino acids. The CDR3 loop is CASSLVDTETQYF. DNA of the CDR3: TGTGCCAGCAGCTTGGTGGACACAGAGACCCAGTACTTC.

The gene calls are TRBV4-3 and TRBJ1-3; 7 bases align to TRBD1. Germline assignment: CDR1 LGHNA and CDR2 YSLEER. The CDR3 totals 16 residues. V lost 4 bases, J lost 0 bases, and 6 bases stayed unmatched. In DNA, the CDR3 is TGCGCCAGCAGCCCTGGACAGGCCAGCTCTGGAAACACCATATATTTT. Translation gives CASSPGQASSGNTIYF.

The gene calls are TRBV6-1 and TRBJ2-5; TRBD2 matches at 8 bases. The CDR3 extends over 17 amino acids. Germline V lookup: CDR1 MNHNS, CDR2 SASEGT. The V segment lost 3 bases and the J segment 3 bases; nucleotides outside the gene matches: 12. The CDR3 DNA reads TGTGCCAGCAGTGAGTGGCTAGCGGGCGGGCGGGAAGAGACCCAGTACTTC. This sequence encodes CASSEWLAGGREETQYF.

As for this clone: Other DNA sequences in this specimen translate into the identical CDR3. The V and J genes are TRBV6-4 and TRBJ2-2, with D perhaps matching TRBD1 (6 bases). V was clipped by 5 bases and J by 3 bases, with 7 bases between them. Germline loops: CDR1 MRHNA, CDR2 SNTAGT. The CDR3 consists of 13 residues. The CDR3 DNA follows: TGTGCCAGCAGTTCAGGGGACACCGGGGAGCTGTTTTTT. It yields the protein CASSSGDTGELFF.

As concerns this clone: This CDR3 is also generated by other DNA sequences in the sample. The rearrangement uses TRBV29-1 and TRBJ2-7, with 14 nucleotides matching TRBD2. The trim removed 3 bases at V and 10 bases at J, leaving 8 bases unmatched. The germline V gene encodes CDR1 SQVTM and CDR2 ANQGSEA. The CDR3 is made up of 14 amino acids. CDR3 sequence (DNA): TGCAGCGTTGAGGGCCGACTAGCGGGAGGGCCCCAGTACTTC. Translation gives CSVEGRLAGGPQYF.

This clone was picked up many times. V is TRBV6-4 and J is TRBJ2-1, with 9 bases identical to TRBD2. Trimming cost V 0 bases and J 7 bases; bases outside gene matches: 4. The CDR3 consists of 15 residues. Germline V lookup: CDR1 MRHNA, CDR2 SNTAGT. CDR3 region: CASSDSLAGSNEQFF. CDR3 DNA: TGTGCCAGCAGTGACTCCCTAGCGGGGTCTAATGAGCAGTTCTTC.

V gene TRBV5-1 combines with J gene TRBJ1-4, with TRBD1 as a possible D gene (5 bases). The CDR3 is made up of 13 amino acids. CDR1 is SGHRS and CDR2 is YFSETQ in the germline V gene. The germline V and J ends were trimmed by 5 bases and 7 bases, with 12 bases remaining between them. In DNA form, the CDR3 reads TGCGCCAGCAGAGGGCAGGGTAGTGAAAAACTGTTTTTT. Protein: CASRGQGSEKLFF.

The CDR3 DNA sequence: TGCGCCAGCGGACTCGGCCTAGGGGGCCCGTACAATGAGCAGTTCTTC. Protein sequence: CASGLGLGGPYNEQFF. V usage is TRBV4-1 and J usage is TRBJ2-1, with 7 bases identical to TRBD1. CDR1 is MGHRA and CDR2 is YSYEKL in the germline V gene. The CDR3 covers 16 residues. Trimming took 8 bases from V and 4 from J; bases not matched to a gene: 14.

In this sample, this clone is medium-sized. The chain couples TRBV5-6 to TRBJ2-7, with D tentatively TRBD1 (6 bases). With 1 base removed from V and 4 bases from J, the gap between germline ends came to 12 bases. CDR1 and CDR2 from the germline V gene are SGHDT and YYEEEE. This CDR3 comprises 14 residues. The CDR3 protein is CASSLIHREYEQYF. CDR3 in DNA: TGTGCCAGCAGCTTGATTCACAGGGAGTACGAGCAGTACTTC.

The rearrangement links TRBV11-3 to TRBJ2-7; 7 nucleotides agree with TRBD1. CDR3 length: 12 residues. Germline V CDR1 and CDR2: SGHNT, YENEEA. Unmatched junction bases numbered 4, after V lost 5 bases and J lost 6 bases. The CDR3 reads CASSIHRGEQYF. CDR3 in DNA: TGTGCCAGCAGCATCCACAGGGGCGAGCAGTACTTC.

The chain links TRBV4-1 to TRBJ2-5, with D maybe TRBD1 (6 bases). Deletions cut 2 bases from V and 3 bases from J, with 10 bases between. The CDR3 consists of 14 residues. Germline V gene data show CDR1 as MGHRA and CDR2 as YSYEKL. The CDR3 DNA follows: TGCGCCAGCAGCCAATTCGCAGGGGAAGAGACCCAGTACTTC. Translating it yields CASSQFAGEETQYF.

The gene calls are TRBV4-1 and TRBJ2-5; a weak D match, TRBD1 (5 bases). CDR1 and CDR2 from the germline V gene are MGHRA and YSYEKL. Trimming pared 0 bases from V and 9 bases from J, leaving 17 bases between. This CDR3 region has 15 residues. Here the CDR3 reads CASSQDAQGLGSQYF. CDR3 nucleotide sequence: TGCGCCAGCAGCCAAGATGCCCAGGGCTTAGGGTCCCAGTACTTC.